These 17 T cell receptor beta chains were all obtained from the same sample, sequenced in a study of T cell clones after liver transplantation. Which antigens these TCRs recognize remains unknown. Alloreactive TCRbeta sequences came from sequencing proliferating CFSE-low cells in the MLR. TCRdb's table, derived via immunoSEQ multiplex PCR, lists solely in-frame clones and lacks some. The profile shows about 5,600 clones, around 30% of them singletons. Sample: CD4+ T cells from cultured PBMCs. The receptor set was obtained from a human patient who received a liver transplant. Part of the T cells may come from the graft donor.

This clone was found a few times. The chain combines TRBV7-8 with TRBJ2-1; 15 nucleotides line up with TRBD2. Germline V gene lookup returns CDR1 SGHVS and CDR2 FQNEAQ. The CDR3 spans 18 residues. V gave up 6 bases and J gave up 8 bases; unmatched junction bases: 14. The CDR3 nucleotides are TGTGCCAGCAGACGCGGCGGGACTAGCGGGAGGTGGATGGATGAGCAGTTCTTC. Its translation is CASRRGGTSGRWMDEQFF.

The V gene is TRBV7-4, the J gene TRBJ2-5; 10 nucleotides agree with TRBD2. The assigned J gene may be wrong: the sequence end matches TRBJ2-7 better. The CDR3 covers 13 residues. The germline V gene encodes CDR1 SGHVT and CDR2 SQSDAQ. The CDR3 protein is CASSSGLADEQYF. The CDR3 nucleotides read TGTGCCAGCAGCTCCGGACTAGCGGACGAGCAGTACTTC.

This clone turned up a few times. The chain couples TRBV30 to TRBJ2-1; D is uncertain. Germline CDR1 is GTSNPN and CDR2 is SVGIG (reference sequence). The CDR3 consists of 13 residues. V was clipped by 1 base and J by 4 bases, with 8 bases between them. For the CDR3, the DNA is TGTGCCTGGAGTGCAAGTGGTTACAATGAGCAGTTCTTC. Its protein is CAWSASGYNEQFF.

This clone counts as medium-sized. CDR3 residues: CASLMGAEAFF. The DNA of the CDR3 is TGTGCCAGCCTGATGGGCGCTGAAGCTTTCTTT. The chain uses TRBV7-9 and TRBJ1-1; no firm D call. The CDR3 is 11 residues long. CDR1 SEHNR and CDR2 FQNEAQ come from the germline V gene (reference sequence). V lost 8 bases and J 6 bases, leaving 10 bases between the germline ends.

By sample fraction, this clone is medium-sized. The V gene is TRBV19, the J gene TRBJ2-2; D may match TRBD1 or TRBD2 (5 bases each). This CDR3 is built from 13 residues. Germline assignment: CDR1 LNHDA and CDR2 SQIVND (reference sequence). Between the trimmed V and J ends, which lost 9 bases and 8 bases, there was a span of 16 bases. The CDR3 DNA reads as TGTGCCAGCCACCTGGGGGTGAAAGGGGAGCTGTTTTTT. This gives the protein CASHLGVKGELFF. The full variable domain, its missing parts supplied by reference TRBV19 and TRBJ2-2, is DGGITQSPKYLFRKEGQNVTLSCEQNLNHDAMYWYRQDPGQGLRLIYYSQIVNDFQKGDIAEGYSVSREKKESFPLTVTSAQKNPTAFYLCASHLGVKGELFFGEGSRLTVL.

The J gene is TRBJ2-5, the V gene TRBV7-6; tentative D call: TRBD1 (6 bases). Germline lookup yields CDR1 SGHVS and CDR2 FNYEAQ. The CDR3 sequence is 15 residues long. Trimming removed 2 bases from V and 5 bases from J, with 15 bases in between. The CDR3 DNA sequence: TGTGCCAGCAGCTTAAGTCAACAGGGTTGGGAGACCCAGTACTTC. It codes for CASSLSQQGWETQYF.

This chain links TRBV19 with TRBJ1-1; 7 bases fit TRBD1. The V and J ends lost 7 bases and 5 bases, in that order; junction bases with no gene match: 7. The CDR3 runs to 13 residues. Germline-derived CDR1 and CDR2 are LNHDA and SQIVND (reference sequence). The CDR3 DNA sequence: TGTGCCAGTACCAATCACAGGGGAACTGAAGCTTTCTTT. It codes for CASTNHRGTEAFF. The full variable domain, with the rest looked up from reference TRBV19 and TRBJ1-1, is DGGITQSPKYLFRKEGQNVTLSCEQNLNHDAMYWYRQDPGQGLRLIYYSQIVNDFQKGDIAEGYSVSREKKESFPLTVTSAQKNPTAFYLCASTNHRGTEAFFGQGTRLTVV.

On this clone itself: Because it lacks the conserved phenylalanine or tryptophan at the end, this CDR3 is likely a read error. V gene TRBV14 combines with J gene TRBJ2-7; 12 positions agree with TRBD2. There are 17 residues in the CDR3. CDR1 is SGHDN, CDR2 FVKESK, per germline. V shed 1 base and J 2 bases; nucleotides not matched to a gene: 6. The CDR3 reads CASSQGVLAGGTYEQYC. The CDR3 coding sequence is TGTGCCAGCAGCCAAGGGGTACTAGCGGGGGGAACCTACGAGCAGTACTGC.

Judged by abundance, this clone is medium-sized. This chain links TRBV7-8 with TRBJ1-2, with TRBD1 identical over 7 bases. The CDR3 runs 15 residues. Germline V gene data show CDR1 as SGHVS and CDR2 as FQNEAQ. The V and J ends lost 5 bases and 4 bases, in that order; junction bases with no gene match: 10. The CDR3 reads CASSPIGTVIYGYTF. The DNA for the CDR3 is TGTGCCAGCAGCCCAATCGGGACAGTCATCTATGGCTACACCTTC.

This clone qualifies as medium-sized. The genes are TRBV5-4 and TRBJ1-1; 9 nucleotides agree with TRBD1. From germline, CDR1 is SGHNT and CDR2 YYREEE (reference sequence). CDR3 length: 15 amino acids. V lost 4 bases to trimming and J lost 5 bases; unmatched junction nucleotides: 9. The chain's CDR3 is CASSPGDRVETEAFF. The CDR3 nucleotides read TGTGCCAGCAGCCCTGGGGACAGGGTGGAGACTGAAGCTTTCTTT.

Of note for this clone: A much more abundant neighbour one base away suggests this may be a read error. The rearrangement links TRBV7-8 to TRBJ2-7; 7 bases are a match to TRBD2. Germline V gene sequence: CDR1 SGHVS, CDR2 FQNEAQ. Losses at the gene ends were 5 bases for V and 1 base for J; bases not matched to a gene: 5. CDR3 size: 14 residues. The CDR3 region is CASSAPGRSYEQYF. CDR3 in DNA: TGTGCCAGCAGCGCCCCCGGGAGGTCCTACGAGCAGTACTTC. The complete variable domain, with remaining parts taken from reference TRBV7-8 and TRBJ2-7, reads GAGVSQSPRYKVAKRGQDVALRCDPISGHVSLFWYQQALGQGPEFLTYFQNEAQLDKSGLPSDRFFAERPEGSVSTLKIQRTQQEDSAVYLCASSAPGRSYEQYFGPGTRLTVT.

This clone was seen more than once but under ten times. The chain uses TRBV27 and TRBJ2-7, with 12 bases matching TRBD2. The germline CDR1 and CDR2 sequences are MNHEY and SMNVEV (reference sequence). This CDR3 has 16 amino acids. V was pared by 3 bases and J by 4 bases, with 7 bases of the junction left unmatched. The CDR3 protein is CASSFRTSGTLYEQYF. The CDR3 DNA reads TGTGCCAGCAGTTTCCGGACTAGCGGGACTCTTTACGAGCAGTACTTC.

The chain is built from TRBV6-5 and TRBJ2-7; possibly TRBD1 for D (5 bases). CDR1 is MNHEY, CDR2 SVGAGI, per germline. This CDR3 is built from 14 residues. V gave up 0 bases and J gave up 2 bases, with 8 bases separating them. CDR3 sequence reads: CASSYSARAYEQYF. For the CDR3, the DNA is TGTGCCAGCAGTTACTCGGCCAGGGCCTACGAGCAGTACTTC.

The rearrangement joins TRBV11-2 to TRBJ2-3; tentatively, D is TRBD1 (7 bases). CDR1 and CDR2 from the germline V gene are SGHAT and FQNNGV. This CDR3 has 13 residues. V was trimmed by 3 bases and J by 8 bases, leaving 12 bases between them. The CDR3 nucleotides read TGTGCCAGCAGCTTTACCCAGGGGGGTACGCAGTATTTT. It yields the protein CASSFTQGGTQYF.

The genes are TRBV4-1 and TRBJ2-7; D gene ambiguous. This CDR3 comprises 12 residues. V lost 4 bases, J lost 4 bases, and 8 bases lay in between. From germline, CDR1 is MGHRA and CDR2 YSYEKL. The CDR3, as DNA: TGCGCCAGCAGCCCCCTCCGGTACGAGCAGTACTTC. This encodes CASSPLRYEQYF.

This chain joins TRBV7-9 and TRBJ2-7; 8 bases fit TRBD1. Germline CDR1 SEHNR, CDR2 FQNEAQ (reference sequence). Losses at the gene ends were 5 bases for V and 2 bases for J; bases not matched to a gene: 8. This CDR3 region has 15 residues. DNA of the CDR3: TGTGCCAGCAGCCTTGGCCGGACAGGGACCTACGAGCAGTACTTC. This translates into CASSLGRTGTYEQYF. The variable domain in full, with the rest retrieved from reference TRBV7-9 and TRBJ2-7, is DTGVSQNPRHKITKRGQNVTFRCDPISEHNRLYWYRQTLGQGPEFLTYFQNEAQLEKSRLLSDRFSAERPKGSFSTLEIQRTEQGDSAMYLCASSLGRTGTYEQYFGPGTRLTVT.

Only a few counts were recorded for this clone. With only one base between it and a far larger clone, this is likely a read error. The chain has TRBV18 and TRBJ1-1; the D gene is possibly TRBD1 (6 bases). V gave up 5 bases and J gave up 1 base, with 11 bases separating them. This CDR3 is 14 amino acids long. CDR1 and CDR2 from the germline V gene are KGHSH and LQKENI. The DNA for the CDR3 is TGTGCCAGCTCAGTCAGGGGTGCGAACACTGAAGCTTTCTTT. This translates into CASSVRGANTEAFF.